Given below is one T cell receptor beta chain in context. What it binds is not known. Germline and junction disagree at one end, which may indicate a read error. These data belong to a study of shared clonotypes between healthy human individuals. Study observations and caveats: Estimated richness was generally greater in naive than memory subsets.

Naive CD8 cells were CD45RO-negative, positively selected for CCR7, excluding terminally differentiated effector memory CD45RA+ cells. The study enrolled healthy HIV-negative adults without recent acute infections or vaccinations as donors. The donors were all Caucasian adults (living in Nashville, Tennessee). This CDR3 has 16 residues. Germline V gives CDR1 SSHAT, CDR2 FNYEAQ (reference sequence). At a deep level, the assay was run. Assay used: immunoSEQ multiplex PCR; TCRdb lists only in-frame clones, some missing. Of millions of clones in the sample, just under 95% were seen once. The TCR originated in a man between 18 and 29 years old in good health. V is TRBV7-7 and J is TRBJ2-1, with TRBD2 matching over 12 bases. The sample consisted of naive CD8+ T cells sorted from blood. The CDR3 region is CASSPFLAGGDNEQFF. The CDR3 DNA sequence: TGTGCTAGCAGCCCATTTCTAGCGGGAGGGGACAATGAGCAGTTCTTC.